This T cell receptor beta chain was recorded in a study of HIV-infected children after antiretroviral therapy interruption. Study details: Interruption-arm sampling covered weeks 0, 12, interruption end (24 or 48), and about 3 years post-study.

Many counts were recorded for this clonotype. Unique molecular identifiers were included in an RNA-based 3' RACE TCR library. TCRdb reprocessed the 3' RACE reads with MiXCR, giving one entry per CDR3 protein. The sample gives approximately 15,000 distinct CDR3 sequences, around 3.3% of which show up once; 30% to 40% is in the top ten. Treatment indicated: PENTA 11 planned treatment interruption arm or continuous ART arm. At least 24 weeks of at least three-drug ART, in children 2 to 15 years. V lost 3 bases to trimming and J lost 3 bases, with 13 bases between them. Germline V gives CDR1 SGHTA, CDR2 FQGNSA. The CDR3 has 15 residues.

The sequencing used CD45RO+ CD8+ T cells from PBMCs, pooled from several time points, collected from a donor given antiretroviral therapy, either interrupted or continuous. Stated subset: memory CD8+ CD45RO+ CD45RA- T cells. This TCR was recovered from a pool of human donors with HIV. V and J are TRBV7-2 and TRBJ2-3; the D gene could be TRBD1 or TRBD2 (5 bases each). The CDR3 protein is CASSLTWDPTDTQYF. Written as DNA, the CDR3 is TGTGCCAGCAGCTTGACATGGGACCCGACAGATACGCAGTATTTT.